Listed below are T cell receptor beta chains from one sample, sequenced in a study of CD8 T cells in ankylosing spondylitis. TCRdb recomputed calls from the 5' RACE reads with MiXCR, one row per CDR3 protein. The repertoire holds approximately 92,000 distinct CDR3 sequences, about 9% seen once, with approximately 4.8% in the top ten. The sample comprised blood, either unsorted or a sorted T cell fraction (not recorded which). The origin of the receptors is a male donor with ankylosing spondylitis or in good health (not recorded which). The CDR3 runs from the conserved cysteine through the conserved F or W. A D gene is named only where the DNA matches it firmly. Size is stated for part of the rows, as once, few or many counts, or as a class when the clone is expanded.

D	V	size	J	DNA	CDR3
TRBD1	TRBV7-2	NA	TRBJ1-2	TGTGCCAGCAGCTCTAACAGGGGAGGCTATGGCTACACCTTC	CASSSNRGGYGYTF
NA	TRBV7-8	many	TRBJ1-6	TGTGCCAGCAGCTCCCCCCCTTGGGCAGAGAAAACTAATTCACCCCTCCACTTT	CASSSPPWAEKTNSPLHF
TRBD2	TRBV12-3/TRBV12-4	many	TRBJ2-5	TGTGCCAGCAGCTACAGCCCACGGGGGGACACCCAGTACTTC	CASSYSPRGDTQYF
TRBD1	TRBV5-1	many	TRBJ1-2	TGCGCCAGCAGCGATCCGGGACAGGGGATTAATGGCTACACCTTC	CASSDPGQGINGYTF
NA	TRBV6-5	many	TRBJ1-1	TGTGCCAGCAGACCCCTGTGGGGCAACACTGAAGCTTTCTTT	CASRPLWGNTEAFF
NA	TRBV7-6	many	TRBJ2-7	TGTGCCAGCAGCGGCGGGACGGCGAGCTCCTACGAGCAGTACTTC	CASSGGTASSYEQYF
TRBD2	TRBV3-1	many	TRBJ2-1	TGTGCCAGCAGCCATAAACCGAACGGGGGGGCCTACAATGAGCAGTTCTTC	CASSHKPNGGAYNEQFF
NA	TRBV29-1	NA	TRBJ2-5	TGCAGCGTTGTGGATCGGGGTGAAGAGACCCAGTACTTC	CSVVDRGEETQYF
NA	TRBV4-1	NA	TRBJ2-7	TGCGCCAGCAGCCAAGTACAGAACTACGAGCAGTACTTC	CASSQVQNYEQYF
NA	TRBV12-3/TRBV12-4	many	TRBJ2-4	TGTGCCAGCAGTTACCCAGGGCAAGCCAAAAACATTCAGTACTTC	CASSYPGQAKNIQYF
NA	TRBV14	many	TRBJ2-1	TGTGCCAGCAGCCAAGTAGGTCTTTACAATGAGCAGTTCTTC	CASSQVGLYNEQFF
NA	TRBV28	many	TRBJ1-6	TGTGCCAGCAGAATTGTAGGGTCACCCCTCCACTTT	CASRIVGSPLHF
NA	TRBV25-1	many	TRBJ1-1	TGTGCCAGCAGTGACACACAGGCCCCGAACACTGAAGCTTTCTTT	CASSDTQAPNTEAFF
NA	TRBV20-1	many	TRBJ2-1	TGCAGTGCTAGCCGGCCAAGTGTACCCTACAATGAGCAGTTCTTC	CSASRPSVPYNEQFF
NA	TRBV2	many	TRBJ2-1	TGTGCCAGCAGTGAGGCTTACAATGAGCAGTTCTTC	CASSEAYNEQFF
TRBD1	TRBV5-1	many	TRBJ1-5	TGCGCCAGCAGCTTGGGGCTTGATCAGGGGGGCAGCAATCAGCCCCAGCATTTT	CASSLGLDQGGSNQPQHF
NA	TRBV2	few	TRBJ2-7	TGTGCCAGCAGAGACCTTCTACAGACTGCGGAGCAGTACTTC	CASRDLLQTAEQYF
NA	TRBV25-1	many	TRBJ2-1	TGTGCCAGCAAGACCACCGGGGATAATGAGCAGTTCTTC	CASKTTGDNEQFF
NA	TRBV5-1	many	TRBJ2-3	TGCGCCAGCAGCGACCGGGACTCCCGCACAGATACGCAGTATTTT	CASSDRDSRTDTQYF
TRBD2	TRBV28	few	TRBJ2-1	TGTGCCAGCAGTGCCCAGACTAGCGGTTCCTACAATGAGCAGTTCTTC	CASSAQTSGSYNEQFF
NA	TRBV4-2	many	TRBJ2-7	TGTGCCAGCAGCCAAGGGCAGCGTTTCTCCTACGAGCAGTACTTC	CASSQGQRFSYEQYF
TRBD2	TRBV20-1	many	TRBJ2-3	TGCAGTGCTAGATACCCCGGGATGCTAGCGGGGGGGCGGGCAGATACGCAGTATTTT	CSARYPGMLAGGRADTQYF
TRBD1	TRBV12-3/TRBV12-4	many	TRBJ1-2	TGTGCCAGCAGTTTGCCGTCCGGACAGGGCTATGGCTACACCTTC	CASSLPSGQGYGYTF
NA	TRBV7-2	many	TRBJ1-4	TGTGCCAGCAGCAACGGCCGGGGGGCCCTAAATGAAAAACTGTTTTTT	CASSNGRGALNEKLFF
TRBD1	TRBV4-1	many	TRBJ2-1	TGCGCCAGCAGCCAAGGGCAGGGACAGGCTTACAATGAGCAGTTCTTC	CASSQGQGQAYNEQFF
NA	TRBV28	many	TRBJ2-1	TGTGCCAGCAGTCCCGATCCGGGTAACAATGAGCAGTTCTTC	CASSPDPGNNEQFF
TRBD2	TRBV9	many	TRBJ2-3	TGTGCCAGCACTCTAACCGGACTAGCGGGGGTTTCTAGCACAGATACGCAGTATTTT	CASTLTGLAGVSSTDTQYF
NA	TRBV18	few	TRBJ1-5	TGTGCCAGCTCCGGCTCGGCCTTCGGACCAGCAGGCAATCAGCCCCAGCATTTT	CASSGSAFGPAGNQPQHF